These T cell receptor beta chains were read from a single sample in a study of blood T cells in healthy people across ages. TCRdb ran MiXCR on the 5' RACE reads and lists one entry per CDR3 protein. The table shows 500,000 to 700,000 distinct CDR3 sequences, with about 30% occurring only once. Sequenced: blood. These receptors were obtained from a woman at least 80 years old in good health. Each CDR3 is given with its conserved first and last residue. A D gene is named only where the DNA matches it firmly. Only part of the rows carry a size: once, few, many, or a class if the clone is expanded.

v_gene: TRBV4-1; abundance: NA; d_gene: NA; j_gene: TRBJ2-6; CDR3aa: CASSQDVTGRTSGASVLTF; CDR3nt: TGCGCCAGCAGTCAAGATGTAACGGGGAGAACCTCTGGGGCCAGCGTCCTGACTTTC
v_gene: TRBV13; abundance: many; d_gene: NA; j_gene: TRBJ2-3; CDR3aa: CATLRIGGVSDTQYF; CDR3nt: TGTGCCACCCTCCGAATAGGGGGGGTGTCAGATACGCAGTATTTT
v_gene: TRBV7-2; abundance: NA; d_gene: NA; j_gene: TRBJ1-4; CDR3aa: CASSLPRWGVGEKLFF; CDR3nt: TGTGCCAGCAGCTTACCCCGGTGGGGGGTGGGAGAAAAACTGTTTTTT
v_gene: TRBV19; abundance: NA; d_gene: NA; j_gene: TRBJ2-7; CDR3aa: CASRPPGPIYEQYF; CDR3nt: TGTGCCAGTAGACCGCCGGGTCCAATTTACGAGCAGTACTTC
v_gene: TRBV7-9; abundance: few; d_gene: TRBD1; j_gene: TRBJ1-1; CDR3aa: CTSAQGKGNTEAFF; CDR3nt: TGTACCAGCGCACAGGGGAAAGGGAACACTGAAGCTTTCTTT
v_gene: TRBV12-3/TRBV12-4; abundance: NA; d_gene: NA; j_gene: TRBJ1-4; CDR3aa: CASSLYRALSGVNNEKLFF; CDR3nt: TGTGCCAGCAGTTTATATAGGGCCCTTTCAGGGGTCAATAATGAAAAACTGTTTTTT
v_gene: TRBV7-2; abundance: NA; d_gene: NA; j_gene: TRBJ2-1; CDR3aa: CASSYRDGPYEQFF; CDR3nt: TGTGCCAGTAGCTACCGGGACGGACCCTACGAGCAGTTCTTC
v_gene: TRBV27; abundance: NA; d_gene: NA; j_gene: TRBJ1-6; CDR3aa: CASRTAGSGGSPLHF; CDR3nt: TGTGCCAGCAGGACGGCAGGTAGCGGGGGTTCACCCCTCCACTTT
v_gene: TRBV30; abundance: many; d_gene: NA; j_gene: TRBJ2-1; CDR3aa: CAWKGPYNEQFF; CDR3nt: TGTGCCTGGAAGGGCCCATACAATGAGCAGTTCTTC
v_gene: TRBV2; abundance: few; d_gene: TRBD1; j_gene: TRBJ2-1; CDR3aa: CASTRDRGAEQFF; CDR3nt: TGTGCCAGCACGAGGGACAGGGGTGCTGAGCAGTTCTTC
v_gene: TRBV11-2; abundance: many; d_gene: NA; j_gene: TRBJ2-3; CDR3aa: CASSLAGSSTDTQYF; CDR3nt: TGTGCCAGCAGCTTAGCGGGGTCGAGCACAGATACGCAGTATTTT